This T cell receptor beta chain was captured in a study of regulatory T cells in long-lasting Graves disease. As for the study in general: Less than 3 months of antithyroid drugs had been taken by newly diagnosed Graves' patients. Study-wide findings and caveats: Persistent patients had a count of shared public clonotypes (approximately 3,000) that exceeded that of new patients (approximately 1,000). Relative to newly diagnosed Graves' patients, persistent ones had lower TCR diversity.

Combining iRepertoire HTBI primers with Arm-PCR of CDR3 regions, the authors built TCR beta libraries. TCRdb reanalysed the multiplex PCR reads using MiXCR and keeps one entry per CDR3 protein. The sample has around 480,000 distinct CDR3 sequences, around 15% seen once; the top ten hold approximately 12%. Germline V gene sequence: CDR1 SEHNR, CDR2 FQNEAQ (reference sequence). Trimming pared 4 bases from V and 4 bases from J, leaving 10 bases between. This CDR3 has 13 residues. Time point specified: newly diagnosed GD, antithyroid drugs for less than 3 months. Generation of the TCR library employed RNA extracted from PBMCs. This clonotype has ten or more counts. Its antigen is currently unknown. The data also belong to a second study, concerning T cells in Graves' hyperthyroidism and ophthalmopathy. According to that study: Uncontrolled infection, other autoimmune disease, pregnancy or lactation barred patients from enrollment.

The starting material was peripheral blood mononuclear cells (PBMCs), obtained at new diagnosis, from a patient treated with antithyroid drugs. The TCR originated in a man between 35 and 55 years old with Graves disease. The chain links TRBV7-9 to TRBJ1-1; D remains ambiguous. CDR3 nucleotides: TGTGCCAGCAGCTCCCCCCCGACCACTGAAGCTTTCTTT. Residues: CASSSPPTTEAFF.